This TCR beta chain was recorded in a study of shared clonotypes between healthy human individuals. Study overall: Participating donors consisted of two women and a few men aged 18 to 49. CD4 naive and memory got three plates each, CD8 naive two, CD8 memory one.

This table comes from immunoSEQ multiplex PCR, and its TCRdb copy is limited to in-frame clones, with some not included. In the table there are millions of clones, around nine tenths of which are singletons. There are 16 residues in the CDR3. Per the germline V gene, CDR1 is SGHRS and CDR2 is YFSETQ. The J segment lost 4 bases and the V segment lost 1 base, leaving 5 bases of the junction unmatched. Among the donors, all were Caucasian adults who lived in Nashville, Tennessee. The sequence came from a man aged 18 to 30 in good health. The V and J genes are TRBV5-1 and TRBJ2-1, with 10 positions matching TRBD2. What was sequenced was naive CD4+ T cells sorted from blood. Subset specified: CD45RA+ positively selected. Here the CDR3 DNA reads TGCGCCAGCAGCTTGTACGGGACTAGCGTATACAATGAGCAGTTCTTC. As protein: CASSLYGTSVYNEQFF. Complete variable domain (other parts from reference TRBV5-1 and TRBJ2-1): KAGVTQTPRYLIKTRGQQVTLSCSPISGHRSVSWYQQTPGQGLQFLFEYFSETQRNKGNFPGRFSGRQFSNSRSEMNVSTLELGDSALYLCASSLYGTSVYNEQFFGPGTRLTVL.